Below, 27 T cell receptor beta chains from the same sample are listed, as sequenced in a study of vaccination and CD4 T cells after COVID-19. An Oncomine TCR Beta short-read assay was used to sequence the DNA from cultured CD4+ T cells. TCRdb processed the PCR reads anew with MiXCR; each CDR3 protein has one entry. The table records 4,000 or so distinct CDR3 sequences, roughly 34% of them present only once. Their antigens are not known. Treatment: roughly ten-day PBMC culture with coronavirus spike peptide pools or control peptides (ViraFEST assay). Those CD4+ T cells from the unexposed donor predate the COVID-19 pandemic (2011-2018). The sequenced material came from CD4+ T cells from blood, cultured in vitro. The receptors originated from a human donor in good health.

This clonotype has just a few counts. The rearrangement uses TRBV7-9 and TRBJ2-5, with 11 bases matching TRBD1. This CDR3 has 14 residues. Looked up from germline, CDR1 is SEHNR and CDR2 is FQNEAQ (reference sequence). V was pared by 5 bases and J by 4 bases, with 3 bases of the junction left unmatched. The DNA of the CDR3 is TGTGCCAGCAGCCCCGGGACAGGGGGAGAGACCCAGTACTTC. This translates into CASSPGTGGETQYF.

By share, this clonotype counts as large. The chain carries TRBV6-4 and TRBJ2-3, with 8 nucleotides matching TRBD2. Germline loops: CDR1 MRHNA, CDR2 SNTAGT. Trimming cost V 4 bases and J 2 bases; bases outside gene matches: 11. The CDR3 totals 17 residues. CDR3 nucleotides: TGTGCCAGCAGTGCCCCCCTACTAGCGGTAATCACAGATACGCAGTATTTT. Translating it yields CASSAPLLAVITDTQYF.

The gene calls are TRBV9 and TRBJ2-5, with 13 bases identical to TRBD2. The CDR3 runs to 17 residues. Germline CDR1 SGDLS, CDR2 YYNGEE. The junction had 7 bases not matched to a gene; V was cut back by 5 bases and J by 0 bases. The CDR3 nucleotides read TGTGCCAGCAGGCCTAGACTAGCGGGGGGCCACCAAGAGACCCAGTACTTC. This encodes CASRPRLAGGHQETQYF.

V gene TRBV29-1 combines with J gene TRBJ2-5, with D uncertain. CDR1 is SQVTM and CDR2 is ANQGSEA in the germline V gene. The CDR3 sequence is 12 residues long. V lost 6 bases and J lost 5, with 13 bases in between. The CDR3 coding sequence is TGCAGCGTGGCTGGGTCCTCCGAGACCCAGTACTTC. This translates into CSVAGSSETQYF.

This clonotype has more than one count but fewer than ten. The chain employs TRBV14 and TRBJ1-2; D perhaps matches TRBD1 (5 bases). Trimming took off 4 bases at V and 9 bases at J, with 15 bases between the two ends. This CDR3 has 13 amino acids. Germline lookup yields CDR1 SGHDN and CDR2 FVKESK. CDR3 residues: CASSLSGRVRYTF. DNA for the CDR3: TGTGCCAGCAGCCTAAGTGGCAGGGTTCGCTACACCTTC.

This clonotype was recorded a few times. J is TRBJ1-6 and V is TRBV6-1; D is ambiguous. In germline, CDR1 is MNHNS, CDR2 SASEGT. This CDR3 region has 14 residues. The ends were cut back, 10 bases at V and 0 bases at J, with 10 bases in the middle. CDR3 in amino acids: CATPGDSYNSPLHF. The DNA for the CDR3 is TGTGCCACGCCGGGTGACTCCTATAATTCACCCCTCCACTTT.

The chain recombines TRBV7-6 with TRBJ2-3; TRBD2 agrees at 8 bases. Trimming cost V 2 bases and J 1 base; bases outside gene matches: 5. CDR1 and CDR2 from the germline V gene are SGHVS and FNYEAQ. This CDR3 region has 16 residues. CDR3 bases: TGTGCCAGCAGCTTACCCTTACTAGCGGGCACAGATACGCAGTATTTT. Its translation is CASSLPLLAGTDTQYF.

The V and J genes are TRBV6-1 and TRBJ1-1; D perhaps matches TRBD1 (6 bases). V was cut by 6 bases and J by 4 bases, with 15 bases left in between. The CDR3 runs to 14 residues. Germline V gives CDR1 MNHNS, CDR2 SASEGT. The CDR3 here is CASRAGESSTEAFF. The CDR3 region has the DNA TGTGCCAGCAGAGCAGGGGAAAGTAGCACTGAAGCTTTCTTT.

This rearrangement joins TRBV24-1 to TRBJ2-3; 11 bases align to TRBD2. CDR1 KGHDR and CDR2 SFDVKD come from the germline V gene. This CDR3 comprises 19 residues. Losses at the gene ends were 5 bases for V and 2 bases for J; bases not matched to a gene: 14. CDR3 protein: CATSGGGSLAGAYTDTQYF. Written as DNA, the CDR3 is TGTGCCACCAGTGGGGGGGGCTCACTAGCGGGGGCCTACACAGATACGCAGTATTTT.

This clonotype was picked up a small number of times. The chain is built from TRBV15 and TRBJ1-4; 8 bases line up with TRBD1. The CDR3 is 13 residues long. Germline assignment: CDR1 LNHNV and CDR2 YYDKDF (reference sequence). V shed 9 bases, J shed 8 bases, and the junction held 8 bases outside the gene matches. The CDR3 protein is CATRTGPYEKLFF. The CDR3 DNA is TGTGCCACTAGGACAGGGCCGTACGAAAAACTGTTTTTT.

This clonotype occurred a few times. The CDR3 sequence: CASSLVDSDYGYTF. CDR3 nucleotides: TGTGCCAGCAGCTTGGTTGACAGCGACTATGGCTACACCTTC. The chain uses TRBV5-4 and TRBJ1-2, with TRBD1 as a possible D gene (5 bases). V dropped 0 bases and J dropped 3 bases, with 9 bases sitting between them. The CDR3 loop spans 14 amino acids. Germline V gives CDR1 SGHNT, CDR2 YYREEE (reference sequence).

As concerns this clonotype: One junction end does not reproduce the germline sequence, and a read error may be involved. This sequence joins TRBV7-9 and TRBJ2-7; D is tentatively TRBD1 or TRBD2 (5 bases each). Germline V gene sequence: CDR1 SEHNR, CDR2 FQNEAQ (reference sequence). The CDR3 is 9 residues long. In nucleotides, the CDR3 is TGTGCCAGCGGGACGAGAATCGTTTTC. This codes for CASGTRIVF.

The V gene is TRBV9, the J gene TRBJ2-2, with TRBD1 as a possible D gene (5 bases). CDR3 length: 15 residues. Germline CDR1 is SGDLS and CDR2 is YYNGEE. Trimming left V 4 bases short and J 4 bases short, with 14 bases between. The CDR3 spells CASSPVRTITGELFF. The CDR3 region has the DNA TGTGCCAGCAGCCCCGTCCGGACAATCACCGGGGAGCTGTTTTTT. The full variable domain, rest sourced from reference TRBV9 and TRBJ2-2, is DSGVTQTPKHLITATGQRVTLRCSPRSGDLSVYWYQQSLDQGLQFLIQYYNGEERAKGNILERFSAQQFPDLHSELNLSSLELGDSALYFCASSPVRTITGELFFGEGSRLTVL.

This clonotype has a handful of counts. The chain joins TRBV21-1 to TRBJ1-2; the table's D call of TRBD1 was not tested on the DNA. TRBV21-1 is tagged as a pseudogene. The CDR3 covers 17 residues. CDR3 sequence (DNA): TGTGCCAGCAGCCCCTCCGGGCGGGACAGAGCATACTATGGCTACACCTTC. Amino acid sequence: CASSPSGRDRAYYGYTF.

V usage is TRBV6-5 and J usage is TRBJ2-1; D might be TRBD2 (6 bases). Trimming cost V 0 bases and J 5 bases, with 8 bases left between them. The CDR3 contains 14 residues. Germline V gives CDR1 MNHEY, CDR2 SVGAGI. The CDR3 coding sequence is TGTGCCAGCAGTTACTCGCGGGGTGACAATGAGCAGTTCTTC. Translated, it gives CASSYSRGDNEQFF.

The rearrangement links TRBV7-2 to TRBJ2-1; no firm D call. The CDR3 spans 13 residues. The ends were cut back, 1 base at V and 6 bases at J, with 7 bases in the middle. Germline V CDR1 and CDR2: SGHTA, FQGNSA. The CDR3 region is CASSLVVSNEQFF. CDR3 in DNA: TGTGCCAGCAGCTTAGTTGTCTCCAATGAGCAGTTCTTC.

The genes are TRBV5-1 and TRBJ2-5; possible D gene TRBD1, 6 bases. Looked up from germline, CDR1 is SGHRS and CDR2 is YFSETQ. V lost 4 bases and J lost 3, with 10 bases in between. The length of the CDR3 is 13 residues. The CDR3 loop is CASSPDREETQYF. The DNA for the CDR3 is TGCGCCAGCAGCCCGGACAGAGAAGAGACCCAGTACTTC.

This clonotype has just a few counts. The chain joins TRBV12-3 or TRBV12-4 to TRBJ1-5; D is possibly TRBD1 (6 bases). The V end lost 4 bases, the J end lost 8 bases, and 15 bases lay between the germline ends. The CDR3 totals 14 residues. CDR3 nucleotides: TGTGCCAGCAGTTCCCAACAGGGTGCTAAGCCCCAGCATTTT. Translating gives CASSSQQGAKPQHF.

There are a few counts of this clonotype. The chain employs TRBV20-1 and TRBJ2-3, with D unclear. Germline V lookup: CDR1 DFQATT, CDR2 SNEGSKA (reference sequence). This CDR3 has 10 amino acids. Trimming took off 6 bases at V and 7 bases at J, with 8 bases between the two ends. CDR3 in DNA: TGCAGTGCCACGGGCTATACGCAGTATTTT. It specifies CSATGYTQYF.

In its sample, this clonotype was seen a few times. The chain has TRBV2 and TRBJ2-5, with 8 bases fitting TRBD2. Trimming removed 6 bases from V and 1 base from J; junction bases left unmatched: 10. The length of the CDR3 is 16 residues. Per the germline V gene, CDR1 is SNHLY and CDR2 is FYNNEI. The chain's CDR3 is CASSPSSGGLQETQYF. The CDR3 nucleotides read TGTGCCAGCAGCCCATCCAGCGGGGGCCTCCAAGAGACCCAGTACTTC.

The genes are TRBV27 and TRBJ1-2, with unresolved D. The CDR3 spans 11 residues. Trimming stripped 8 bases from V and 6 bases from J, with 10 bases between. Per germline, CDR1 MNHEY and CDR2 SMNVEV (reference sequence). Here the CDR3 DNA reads TGTGCCAGCGCGGGGTTTAATGGCTACACCTTC. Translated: CASAGFNGYTF.

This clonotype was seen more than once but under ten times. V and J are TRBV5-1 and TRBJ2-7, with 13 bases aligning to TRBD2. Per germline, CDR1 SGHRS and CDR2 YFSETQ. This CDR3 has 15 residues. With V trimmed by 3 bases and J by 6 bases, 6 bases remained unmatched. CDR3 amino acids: CASSSLAGGPLEQYF. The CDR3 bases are TGCGCCAGCAGCTCACTAGCGGGGGGGCCTCTCGAGCAGTACTTC.

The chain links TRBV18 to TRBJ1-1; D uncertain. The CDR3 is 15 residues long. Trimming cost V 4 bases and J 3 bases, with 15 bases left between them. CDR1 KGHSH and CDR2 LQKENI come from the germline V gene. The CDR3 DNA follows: TGTGCCAGCTCACTAGCCGCCGACCGAGACACTGAAGCTTTCTTT. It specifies CASSLAADRDTEAFF.

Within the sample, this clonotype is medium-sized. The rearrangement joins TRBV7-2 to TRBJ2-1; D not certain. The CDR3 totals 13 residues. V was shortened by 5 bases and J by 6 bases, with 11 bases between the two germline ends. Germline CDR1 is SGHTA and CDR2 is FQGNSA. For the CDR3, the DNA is TGTGCCAGCAGCCGCTATCTCTCCAATGAGCAGTTCTTC. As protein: CASSRYLSNEQFF.

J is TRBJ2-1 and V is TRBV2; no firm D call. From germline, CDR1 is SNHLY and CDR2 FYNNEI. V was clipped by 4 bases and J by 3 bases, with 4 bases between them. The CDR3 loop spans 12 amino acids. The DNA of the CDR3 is TGTGCCAGCAGTGCAGACTACAATGAGCAGTTCTTC. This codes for CASSADYNEQFF.

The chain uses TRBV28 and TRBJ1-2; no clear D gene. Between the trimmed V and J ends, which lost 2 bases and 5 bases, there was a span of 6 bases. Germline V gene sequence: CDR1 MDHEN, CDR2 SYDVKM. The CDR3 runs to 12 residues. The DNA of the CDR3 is TGTGCCAGCAGTTTAATGGATTATGGCTACACCTTC. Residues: CASSLMDYGYTF.

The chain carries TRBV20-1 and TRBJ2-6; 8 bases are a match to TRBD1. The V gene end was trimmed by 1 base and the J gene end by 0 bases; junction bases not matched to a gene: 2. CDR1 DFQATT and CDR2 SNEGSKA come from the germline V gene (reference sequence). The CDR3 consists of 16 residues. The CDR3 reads CSARADRGSGANVLTF. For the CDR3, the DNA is TGCAGTGCTAGAGCTGACAGGGGCTCTGGGGCCAACGTCCTGACTTTC.